The sequence of this T cell receptor (beta chain) was determined in a study of human T cells and chemical hapten exposure. Germline V CDR1 and CDR2: SGHKS, YYEKEE (reference sequence). CDR3 length: 18 residues. With 2 bases clipped from V and 2 bases from J, the junction kept 11 bases outside the gene matches. The time point was: patch test 1, 2 weeks after DPC sensitization. Treatment of the sample: therapeutic diphenylcyclopropenone sensitization with weekly scalp DPC. TCRdb reanalysed the RACE reads using MiXCR and keeps one entry per CDR3 protein. Seen here are 150,000 or so distinct CDR3 sequences, roughly 14% observed once, and the top ten hold approximately 1.5%.

V usage is TRBV5-5 and J usage is TRBJ2-5, with 11 bases fitting TRBD2. The sequenced sample was whole blood, obtained in connection with sensitization to the hapten diphenylcyclopropenone (DPC). The origin of this receptor is a woman in her thirties with alopecia areata. Some clones in this sample may be carry-over from other donors' samples. The chain's CDR3 is CASSLGASGGPAQETQYF. In DNA, the CDR3 is TGTGCCAGCAGCTTAGGTGCTAGCGGGGGGCCAGCACAAGAGACCCAGTACTTC.